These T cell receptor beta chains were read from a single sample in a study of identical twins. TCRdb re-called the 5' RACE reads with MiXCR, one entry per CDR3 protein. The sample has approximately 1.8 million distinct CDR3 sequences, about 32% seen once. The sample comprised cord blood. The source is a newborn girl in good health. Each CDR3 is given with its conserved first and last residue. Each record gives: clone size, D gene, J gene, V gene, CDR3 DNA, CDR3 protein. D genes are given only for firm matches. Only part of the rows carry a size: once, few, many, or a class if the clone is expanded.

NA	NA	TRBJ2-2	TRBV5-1	TGCGCCAGCAGCTACTCCGGGACATCGGCCGGGGAGCTGTTTTTT	CASSYSGTSAGELFF
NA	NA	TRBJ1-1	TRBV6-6	TGTGCCAGCAGTTACTCAGCCGGGGCCACTGAAGCTTTCTTT	CASSYSAGATEAFF
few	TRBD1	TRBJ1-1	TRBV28	TGTGCCAGCAGTTGGGGACAGCAAGCTTTCTTT	CASSWGQQAFF
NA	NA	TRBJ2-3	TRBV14	TGTGCCAGCAGCCGCGAGCGGAACACAGATACGCAGTATTTT	CASSRERNTDTQYF
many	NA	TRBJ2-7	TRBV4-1	TGCGCCAGCAGCCAAGAATTGGCGGGGCGCACCTACGAGCAGTACTTC	CASSQELAGRTYEQYF
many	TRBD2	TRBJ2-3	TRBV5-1	TGCGCCAGCAGCTTGAGTCTAGCGGGACCAGATACGCAGTATTTT	CASSLSLAGPDTQYF
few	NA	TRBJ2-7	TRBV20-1	TGCAGTGCCCAAGTCCCGACAGGATCCTACGAGCAGTACTTC	CSAQVPTGSYEQYF
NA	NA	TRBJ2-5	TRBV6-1	TGTGCCAGCAGTGAAGATTGGAGAGAGATAGAGACCAAGTACTTC	CASSEDWREIETKYF
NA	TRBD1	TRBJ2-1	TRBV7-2	TGTGCCAGCAGCTTAAGCCCTAGGGGGCTCTCCTACAATGAGCAGTTCTTC	CASSLSPRGLSYNEQFF
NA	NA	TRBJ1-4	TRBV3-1	TGTGCCAGCAGCCTCCGGCAGGGGTATCGCCTGAGAAAACTGTTTTTT	CASSLRQGYRLRKLFF
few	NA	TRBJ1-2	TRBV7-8	TGTGCCAGCAGCTTAGTCAGGGAGCCCTATGGCTACACCTTC	CASSLVREPYGYTF
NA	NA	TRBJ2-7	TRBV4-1	TGCGCCAGCAGCCAAGGGGTAGGGGGGCCTGAGCAGTACTTC	CASSQGVGGPEQYF
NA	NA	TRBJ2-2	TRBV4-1	TGCGCCAGCAGCCAAGTTGGGGGGGCCCTCGGGGAGCTGTTTTTT	CASSQVGGALGELFF
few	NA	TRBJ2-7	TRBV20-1	TGCAGTGCTAGGTTGGGGGGGCCGTTCTACGAGCAGTACTTC	CSARLGGPFYEQYF
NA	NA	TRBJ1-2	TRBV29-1	TGCAGCGTTGAGGGTAAAGGTAGTAATGGCTACACCTTC	CSVEGKGSNGYTF
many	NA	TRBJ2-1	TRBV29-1	TGCAGCGTTGCCGCGGGTGCCCTCGGTGAGCAGTTCTTC	CSVAAGALGEQFF
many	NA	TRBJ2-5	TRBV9	TGTGCCAGCAGCGTAGTAAGAGAGACCCAGTACTTC	CASSVVRETQYF
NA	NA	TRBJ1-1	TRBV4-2	TGTGCCAGCAGCCAGGTCGGGGGGGGCCTCACTGAAGCTTTCTTT	CASSQVGGGLTEAFF
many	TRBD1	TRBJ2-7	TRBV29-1	TGCAGCGTTGATGGCCTAGGGACAGGGTCCTCCTACGAGCAGTACTTC	CSVDGLGTGSSYEQYF
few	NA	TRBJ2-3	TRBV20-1	TGCAGTGCTAGCGCTCTTTTTTCCCGGGGCCTGCAGTATTTT	CSASALFSRGLQYF
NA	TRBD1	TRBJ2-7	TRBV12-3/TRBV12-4	TGTGCCAGCATTCCGGGACAGGGCTACAATGAGCAGTACTTC	CASIPGQGYNEQYF
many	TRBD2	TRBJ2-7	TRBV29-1	TGCAGCGCCGGACTAGATACGTACGAGCAGTACTTC	CSAGLDTYEQYF
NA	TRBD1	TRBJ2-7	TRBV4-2	TGTGCCAGCAGCCAAGCCACAGGGGGTGCCTACGAGCAGTACTTC	CASSQATGGAYEQYF
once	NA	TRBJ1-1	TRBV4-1	TGCGCCAGCAGCCCTTTTAACGTGGACGGGATTAACACTGAAGCTTTCTTT	CASSPFNVDGINTEAFF